Sequencing of this T cell receptor beta chain was carried out in a study of T cells in women clearing cervical HPV infection. The CDR3 loop spans 14 amino acids. Trimming took 10 bases from V and 3 from J; bases not matched to a gene: 8. The V gene's germline CDR1 is LNHDA and CDR2 SQIVND (reference sequence). Findings of the study overall: Timing of associations relative to infection is unclear; T-cell subsets were not isolated.

Dot-blot hybridization genotyped cervical HPV amplified with MY09/MY11 PCR. Genomic DNA, averaging about 1,200 ng per sample, yielded TCR beta CDR3 via immunoSEQ. TCRdb's copy holds only in-frame clones and misses some; the assay was immunoSEQ multiplex PCR. Across tens of thousands of clones, the top ten clones capture roughly 11% of the sample. As concerns this clone: Its antigen is not identified. The read stops 3 residues short of the end of the CDR3; the missing end is completed from the germline J gene.

The TCR sequence derives from a woman aged 18-70 years with a cervical HPV16 infection that either progressed to CIN3+ or cleared (not recorded which). Source material: blood buffy coat. The chain combines TRBV19 with TRBJ2-1; TRBD1 matches at 8 bases. CDR3 DNA (partial): TGTGCCACCGCCAGGGGACAGGTCTACAATGAG. Translation: CATARGQVYNE. In full, the CDR3 reads CATARGQVYNEQFF.